This is a list of T cell receptor beta chains from one sample in a study of cytomegalovirus exposure and HLA in healthy donors. Data came from immunoSEQ multiplex PCR; TCRdb stores just in-frame clones and leaves some out. The sample yields roughly 72,000 clones, 60% to 85% seen once. The specimen sequenced was PBMCs. The receptors originated from a woman between 40 and 50 years old in good health and CMV-seropositive. Each CDR3 is given with its conserved first and last residue. The order of the fields is CDR3 protein, CDR3 DNA, J gene, D gene, V gene, clone size, CDR3 length. D genes are given only for firm matches. Clone size is shown for a subset of rows, as once, few, many or a class of expanded clone.

cdr3_aa: CASSGWTGERTQYF
cdr3_nt: TGTGCCAGCAGTGGATGGACAGGGGAACGGACCCAGTACTTC
j_call: TRBJ2-5
d_call: TRBD1
v_call: TRBV6-1
clone_size: NA
cdr3_length: 14

cdr3_aa: CASSPEGLGPINYGYTF
cdr3_nt: TGTGCCAGCAGCCCGGAGGGACTGGGGCCAATAAACTATGGCTACACCTTC
j_call: TRBJ1-2
d_call: NA
v_call: TRBV25-1
clone_size: NA
cdr3_length: 17

cdr3_aa: CASSDFLEQFF
cdr3_nt: TGTGCCAGCAGTGACTTCCTTGAGCAGTTCTTC
j_call: TRBJ2-1
d_call: NA
v_call: TRBV6-1
clone_size: NA
cdr3_length: 11

cdr3_aa: CASSPHGGASTEAFF
cdr3_nt: TGTGCCAGCAGTCCCCATGGGGGCGCTAGCACTGAAGCTTTCTTT
j_call: TRBJ1-1
d_call: NA
v_call: TRBV28
clone_size: once
cdr3_length: 15

cdr3_aa: CASRRTGTERNTGELFF
cdr3_nt: TGTGCCAGCAGACGTACCGGGACAGAGCGAAACACCGGGGAGCTGTTTTTT
j_call: TRBJ2-2
d_call: TRBD1
v_call: TRBV7-9
clone_size: NA
cdr3_length: 17

cdr3_aa: CASSPDRGSNQPQHF
cdr3_nt: TGTGCCAGCAGTCCCGACAGGGGTAGCAATCAGCCCCAGCATTTT
j_call: TRBJ1-5
d_call: TRBD1
v_call: TRBV6-1
clone_size: NA
cdr3_length: 15

cdr3_aa: CASSIIDRGRDQPQHF
cdr3_nt: TGTGCCAGCAGCATAATCGACAGGGGCCGAGATCAGCCCCAGCATTTT
j_call: TRBJ1-5
d_call: TRBD1
v_call: TRBV7-8
clone_size: once
cdr3_length: 16

cdr3_aa: CASRSGGNTIYF
cdr3_nt: TGTGCCAGCAGATCTGGCGGAAACACCATATATTTT
j_call: TRBJ1-3
d_call: NA
v_call: TRBV27
clone_size: NA
cdr3_length: 12

cdr3_aa: CASTGNRNNYGYTF
cdr3_nt: TGTGCCAGCACGGGGAACAGAAATAACTATGGCTACACCTTC
j_call: TRBJ1-2
d_call: NA
v_call: TRBV2
clone_size: NA
cdr3_length: 14

cdr3_aa: CASSRAGLTNTGELFF
cdr3_nt: TGTGCCAGCAGTCGGGCAGGGTTGACGAACACCGGGGAGCTGTTTTTT
j_call: TRBJ2-2
d_call: NA
v_call: TRBV28
clone_size: NA
cdr3_length: 16

cdr3_aa: CASRKTGLGETQYF
cdr3_nt: TGTGCCAGCAGAAAAACAGGGTTGGGGGAGACCCAGTACTTC
j_call: TRBJ2-5
d_call: NA
v_call: TRBV2
clone_size: NA
cdr3_length: 14